This T cell receptor (beta chain) was profiled in a study of response to subunit inactivated influenza vaccine. Regarding this clonotype: The antigen remains undetermined.

Germline-derived CDR1 and CDR2 are MDHEN and SYDVKM. The CDR3 loop spans 13 amino acids. V lost 1 base to trimming and J lost 11 bases, with 14 bases between them. Study observations and caveats: Researchers suggested that each seasonal influenza vaccination recruits few new T cells.

Via MiXCR, TCRdb re-called the RT-PCR reads, giving one row per CDR3 protein. The table has just over 300,000 distinct CDR3 sequences, over 20% seen once. The sequence was obtained from a man between 50 and 69 years old who received an inactivated influenza vaccine. The sample was PBMCs from blood, taken less than 22 months after vaccination. J is TRBJ1-1 and V is TRBV28; maybe TRBD1 (5 bases). For the CDR3, the DNA is TGTGCCAGCAGTTTATTGGCGGCAGGGCAGGCTTTCTTT. Protein sequence: CASSLLAAGQAFF.